This T cell receptor (beta chain) was obtained from a study of response to subunit inactivated influenza vaccine. On this clonotype: The antigen is unknown. This may arise from a read error, as a much more abundant clone is one base away.

Study-wide points: The authors offered the suggestion that each seasonal influenza vaccination recruits few new T cells.

TCRdb re-called the RT-PCR reads through MiXCR, storing one row per CDR3 protein. The table has hundreds of thousands of distinct CDR3 sequences, approximately 14% seen once. The sample consisted of PBMCs from blood, taken less than 15 days before vaccination. This receptor was identified in a man over 45 who received an inactivated influenza vaccine.

CDR3 sequence (DNA): TGTGCCATCGAACCCGAAAGCGGGATGCCCTCCTACGAGCAGTACTTC. As protein: CAIEPESGMPSYEQYF. The rearrangement links TRBV10-3 to TRBJ2-7, with 7 bases aligning to TRBD2. The CDR3 is made up of 16 amino acids. V dropped 8 bases and J dropped 0; count of bases not matched to a gene: 13. Germline CDR1 reads ENHRY; CDR2 reads SYGVKD.